The 29 T cell receptor beta chains listed next were all sequenced from one sample in a study of CD8 T cells in ankylosing spondylitis. These receptors are not linked to any known antigen. TCRdb used MiXCR to reprocess the 5' RACE reads, holding one entry per CDR3 protein. This table has fewer than 500,000 distinct CDR3 sequences, approximately 20% appearing once. Findings and caveats of the study: Among TCR beta sequences, a motif of several highly homologous variants appeared characteristic of ankylosing spondylitis blood.

Sequenced sample: blood, either unsorted or a sorted T cell fraction (not recorded which). The receptors shown here come from a male donor with ankylosing spondylitis.

This chain connects TRBV28 to TRBJ2-5; the match to TRBD1 covers 8 bases. CDR1 and CDR2 (germline): MDHEN, SYDVKM. J gave up 3 bases and V 7 bases, and 7 bases lay outside the gene matches. The CDR3 has 14 amino acids. The CDR3 protein is CASIGLGQEETQYF. The CDR3 DNA reads TGTGCCAGCATTGGGTTGGGACAGGAAGAGACCCAGTACTTC.

This chain links TRBV3-1 with TRBJ2-7; D possibly corresponds to TRBD1 (6 bases). The CDR3 runs to 15 residues. Germline V gene lookup returns CDR1 LGHDT and CDR2 YNNKEL (reference sequence). V lost 1 base and J 7 bases, leaving 17 bases between the germline ends. The CDR3: CASSQALRQGHEQYF. CDR3 DNA: TGTGCCAGCAGCCAAGCTCTTCGGCAGGGGCATGAGCAGTACTTC.

This rearrangement joins TRBV5-1 to TRBJ2-1; D may be TRBD1 (5 bases). V shed 0 bases and J shed 8 bases, with 15 bases lying between them. In germline, CDR1 is SGHRS, CDR2 YFSETQ. The CDR3 spans 15 residues. CDR3 coding DNA: TGCGCCAGCAGCTTGGCCTGGCAGGGCCTCGATGAGCAGTTCTTC. Its translation is CASSLAWQGLDEQFF.

This clonotype was seen many times. The chain carries TRBV29-1 and TRBJ1-5; D unresolved. The germline V gene has CDR1 SQVTM and CDR2 ANQGSEA. This CDR3 spans 14 amino acids. The germline V and J ends were trimmed by 5 bases and 9 bases, with 20 bases remaining between them. CDR3 region: CSVTTSGPPWPQHF. As DNA, the CDR3 is TGCAGCGTTACGACGAGTGGGCCCCCTTGGCCCCAGCATTTT.

The chain is built from TRBV18 and TRBJ2-7, with D perhaps being TRBD1 or TRBD2 (6 bases each). Germline lookup yields CDR1 KGHSH and CDR2 LQKENI. The CDR3 totals 16 residues. Deletions cut 2 bases from V and 2 bases from J, with 16 bases between. CDR3 bases: TGTGCCAGCTCACCAGTGAGGGGGGCCGCAACCTACGAGCAGTACTTC. Translation: CASSPVRGAATYEQYF.

The sample holds a few counts of this clonotype. The J gene is TRBJ2-5, the V gene TRBV10-3; 10 nucleotides agree with TRBD1. CDR1 is ENHRY and CDR2 is SYGVKD in the germline V gene. Losses at the gene ends were 3 bases for V and 4 bases for J; bases not matched to a gene: 11. CDR3 length: 17 amino acids. The CDR3 protein is CAISDIQTGGRRETQYF. As DNA, the CDR3 is TGTGCCATCAGTGATATCCAGACAGGGGGCAGAAGAGAGACCCAGTACTTC.

The chain links TRBV9 to TRBJ2-3; D remains ambiguous. The CDR3 has 15 residues. Looked up from germline, CDR1 is SGDLS and CDR2 is YYNGEE. The V end lost 3 bases, the J end lost 8 bases, and 19 bases lay between the germline ends. The CDR3 protein is CASSALAVGDGTQYF. The CDR3 region has the DNA TGTGCCAGCAGCGCCCTCGCGGTGGGTGATGGTACGCAGTATTTT.

The chain combines TRBV5-1 with TRBJ2-2; the D is unclear. Trimming left V 4 bases short and J 2 bases short, with 9 bases between. Germline V CDR1 and CDR2: SGHRS, YFSETQ. The CDR3 sequence is 14 residues long. The DNA for the CDR3 is TGCGCCAGCAGCGGGAAGGATAACACCGGGGAGCTGTTTTTT. It codes for CASSGKDNTGELFF.

This clonotype was counted between two and nine times. The DNA for the CDR3 is TGTGCCAGCAGTGAAACACAGGGCACCGTCGGTGAGCAGTTCTTC. Translating it yields CASSETQGTVGEQFF. V gene TRBV2 combines with J gene TRBJ2-1, with D possibly matching TRBD1 (6 bases). Germline CDR1 is SNHLY and CDR2 is FYNNEI. The CDR3 loop spans 15 amino acids. Trimming shortened V by 2 bases and J by 9 bases, and 17 bases separated the two germline ends.

This clonotype was seen a handful of times. The junction departs from germline at one end; a sequencing error may be responsible. The chain couples TRBV2 to TRBJ2-3, with 7 bases lining up with TRBD2. Germline CDR1 and CDR2: SNHLY and FYNNEI. CDR3 length: 14 amino acids. This chain's CDR3 is CASSEGQRGDTQYF. In DNA form, the CDR3 reads TGTGCCAGCAGCGAAGGGCAGCGGGGAGATACGCAGTATTTT.

Only a few counts were recorded for this clonotype. CDR3 nucleotides: TGTGCCAGCAGCCCTTCTAGCGGTCTGGCCAAAAACATTCAGTACTTC. This gives the protein CASSPSSGLAKNIQYF. The chain carries TRBV7-2 and TRBJ2-4; 7 bases are shared with TRBD2. The CDR3 covers 16 residues. V was clipped by 5 bases and J by 1 base; unmatched bases: 8. CDR1 and CDR2 (germline): SGHTA, FQGNSA.

This clonotype was observed a handful of times. J is TRBJ2-1 and V is TRBV28; 11 nucleotides match TRBD2. V lost 6 bases, J lost 5 bases, and 6 bases stayed unmatched. The CDR3 runs to 15 residues. The germline V gene has CDR1 MDHEN and CDR2 SYDVKM. This CDR3 is CASSNSGRANNEQFF. CDR3 in DNA: TGTGCCAGCAGCAATAGCGGGAGGGCCAACAATGAGCAGTTCTTC.

This chain uses TRBV5-6 with TRBJ1-2, with 7 bases aligning to TRBD1. V was clipped by 0 bases and J by 5 bases; unmatched bases: 7. The CDR3 loop spans 15 amino acids. CDR1 SGHDT and CDR2 YYEEEE come from the germline V gene. CDR3 sequence: CASSLVAGGRYGYTF. For the CDR3, the DNA is TGTGCCAGCAGCTTGGTAGCAGGGGGGCGTTATGGCTACACCTTC.

The chain carries TRBV7-9 and TRBJ2-6; D is unresolved. The germline V gene encodes CDR1 SEHNR and CDR2 FQNEAQ (reference sequence). The ends were cut back, 5 bases at V and 6 bases at J, with 11 bases in the middle. This CDR3 comprises 14 residues. The CDR3 protein is CASSPVLEANVLTF. The CDR3 coding sequence is TGTGCCAGCAGCCCCGTTCTTGAGGCCAACGTCCTGACTTTC.

A few counts support this clonotype. J is TRBJ2-3 and V is TRBV12-3 or TRBV12-4; D assignment may be TRBD1 or TRBD2 (6 bases each). The germline V and J ends were trimmed by 2 bases and 0 bases, with 15 bases remaining between them. The CDR3 is 17 residues long. The CDR3 DNA reads as TGTGCCAGCAGTTTACTCGGAGGGACATCTAGCACAGATACGCAGTATTTT. Protein sequence: CASSLLGGTSSTDTQYF.

This rearrangement joins TRBV27 to TRBJ2-7; D perhaps matches TRBD2 (6 bases). Germline CDR1 reads MNHEY; CDR2 reads SMNVEV (reference sequence). The CDR3 is made up of 16 amino acids. Trimming cost V 5 bases and J 0 bases, with 17 bases left between them. The CDR3 loop reads CASSTSGTQSSYEQYF. For the CDR3, the DNA is TGTGCCAGCAGTACCTCCGGGACTCAGAGCTCCTACGAGCAGTACTTC.

This clonotype occurred a few times. The chain links TRBV12-3 or TRBV12-4 to TRBJ2-5; 10 nucleotides match TRBD1. The length of the CDR3 is 13 residues. Germline trimming cut 5 bases from V and 5 bases from J; bases unmatched to any gene: 2. In DNA form, the CDR3 reads TGTGCCAGCAGTCCGGACAGGGGGGAGACCCAGTACTTC. Residues: CASSPDRGETQYF.

This chain's CDR3 is CASSPPAGTNTGELFF. DNA for the CDR3: TGTGCCAGCAGCCCTCCCGCCGGGACGAACACCGGGGAGCTGTTTTTT. The rearrangement uses TRBV9 and TRBJ2-2, with a tentative D call TRBD2 (5 bases). CDR3 length: 16 residues. CDR1 and CDR2 (germline): SGDLS, YYNGEE. V lost 4 bases and J 0 bases, leaving 13 bases between the germline ends.

This clonotype was counted many times. The CDR3 DNA sequence: TGTGCCAGCAGCCATGGGACAGGAGAGAATTCACCCCTCCACTTT. It encodes CASSHGTGENSPLHF. V usage is TRBV7-9 and J usage is TRBJ1-6, with TRBD1 identical over 8 bases. The CDR3 is made up of 15 amino acids. Germline CDR1 and CDR2: SEHNR and FQNEAQ (reference sequence). Trimming cost V 5 bases and J 7 bases; bases outside gene matches: 7.

This clonotype occurred a few times. The chain couples TRBV12-3 or TRBV12-4 to TRBJ2-7; 7 bases are shared with TRBD1. The CDR3 totals 15 residues. V trimming: 5 bases; J trimming: 2 bases; junction bases outside the gene matches: 9. The CDR3 DNA reads as TGTGCCAGCAGTCCCACTTGGGACAGAGCCTACGAGCAGTACTTC. Protein: CASSPTWDRAYEQYF.

In this sample, this clonotype turned up a few times. The chain is built from TRBV5-1 and TRBJ2-7; D is possibly TRBD1 (5 bases). Germline values: CDR1 SGHRS, CDR2 YFSETQ. Between the trimmed V and J ends, which lost 0 bases and 4 bases, there was a span of 11 bases. The CDR3 is 14 residues long. The CDR3 nucleotides read TGCGCCAGCAGCTTGGAGGCAGGGCCATACGAGCAGTACTTC. Translated, it gives CASSLEAGPYEQYF.

The rearrangement uses TRBV5-1 and TRBJ2-1; 8 bases are a match to TRBD2. The length of the CDR3 is 14 residues. V was pared by 1 base and J by 5 bases, with 2 bases of the junction left unmatched. Per the germline V gene, CDR1 is SGHRS and CDR2 is YFSETQ. CDR3 sequence (DNA): TGCGCCAGCAGCTTGACTAGCGGAAACAATGAGCAGTTCTTC. Translation: CASSLTSGNNEQFF. Full variable domain (outside the CDR3, taken from reference TRBV5-1 and TRBJ2-1): KAGVTQTPRYLIKTRGQQVTLSCSPISGHRSVSWYQQTPGQGLQFLFEYFSETQRNKGNFPGRFSGRQFSNSRSEMNVSTLELGDSALYLCASSLTSGNNEQFFGPGTRLTVL.

This clonotype appeared a few times. The J gene is TRBJ1-1, the V gene TRBV12-3 or TRBV12-4; D unresolved. The CDR3 has 16 residues. The ends were cut back, 3 bases at V and 0 bases at J, with 14 bases in the middle. The CDR3 DNA reads as TGTGCCAGCAGTTTCCAATTAAGCGAAATGAACACTGAAGCTTTCTTT. This translates into CASSFQLSEMNTEAFF.

This sequence joins TRBV29-1 and TRBJ1-3, with D perhaps TRBD1 (5 bases). With 7 bases removed from V and 0 bases from J, the gap between germline ends came to 16 bases. The CDR3 has 15 amino acids. Looked up from germline, CDR1 is SQVTM and CDR2 is ANQGSEA. Here the CDR3 DNA reads TGCAGCGCCGCAACTTGGGGCAGCTCTGGAAACACCATATATTTT. Translation: CSAATWGSSGNTIYF.

The chain has TRBV20-1 and TRBJ1-2; D is possibly TRBD1 (5 bases). Germline V CDR1 and CDR2: DFQATT, SNEGSKA (reference sequence). V lost 6 bases and J lost 0, with 11 bases in between. CDR3 length equals 13 residues. This chain's CDR3 is CSAIGHTNYGYTF. As DNA, the CDR3 is TGCAGTGCCATAGGACATACTAACTATGGCTACACCTTC.

The CDR3 coding sequence is TGTGCCAGCAGCATTTTCGGGACTGACGCCGAGCAGTACTTC. It specifies CASSIFGTDAEQYF. The V and J genes are TRBV2 and TRBJ2-7, with a tentative D call TRBD2 (6 bases). Trimming cost V 6 bases and J 6 bases, with 18 bases left between them. Germline-derived CDR1 and CDR2 are SNHLY and FYNNEI. The CDR3 runs 14 residues. Together with reference TRBV2 and TRBJ2-7, the CDR3 gives the full variable domain: EPEVTQTPSHQVTQMGQEVILRCVPISNHLYFYWYRQILGQKVEFLVSFYNNEISEKSEIFDDQFSVERPDGSNFTLKIRSTKLEDSAMYFCASSIFGTDAEQYFGPGTRLTVT.

Only a few counts were recorded for this clonotype. The chain employs TRBV19 and TRBJ1-5; D not certain. The V end was cut by 5 bases, the J end by 4 bases, with 18 bases between. This CDR3 region has 16 residues. Germline CDR1 and CDR2: LNHDA and SQIVND (reference sequence). As DNA, the CDR3 is TGTGCCAGTAGTCCGCCCGGCCAGATTGAAAATCAGCCCCAGCATTTT. It translates to CASSPPGQIENQPQHF. Drawing the rest from reference TRBV19 and TRBJ1-5, the complete variable domain is DGGITQSPKYLFRKEGQNVTLSCEQNLNHDAMYWYRQDPGQGLRLIYYSQIVNDFQKGDIAEGYSVSREKKESFPLTVTSAQKNPTAFYLCASSPPGQIENQPQHFGDGTRLSIL.

The V and J genes are TRBV6-1 and TRBJ2-7; 7 bases agree with TRBD2. V gave up 7 bases and J gave up 5 bases; unmatched junction bases: 14. Per germline, CDR1 MNHNS and CDR2 SASEGT. This CDR3 spans 15 amino acids. CDR3 sequence reads: CASNQFRGRDHEQYF. The CDR3 DNA reads TGTGCCAGCAACCAATTCCGCGGGAGAGACCACGAGCAGTACTTC.

This chain uses TRBV29-1 with TRBJ2-7, with D possibly TRBD1 on 6 matching bases. The V gene lost 6 bases and the J gene lost 3 bases, with 12 bases spanning the gap. CDR1 SQVTM and CDR2 ANQGSEA come from the germline V gene. The CDR3 runs to 12 residues. The DNA of the CDR3 is TGCAGCGTCACGCGGACAGACTACGAGCAGTACTTC. Translating gives CSVTRTDYEQYF.